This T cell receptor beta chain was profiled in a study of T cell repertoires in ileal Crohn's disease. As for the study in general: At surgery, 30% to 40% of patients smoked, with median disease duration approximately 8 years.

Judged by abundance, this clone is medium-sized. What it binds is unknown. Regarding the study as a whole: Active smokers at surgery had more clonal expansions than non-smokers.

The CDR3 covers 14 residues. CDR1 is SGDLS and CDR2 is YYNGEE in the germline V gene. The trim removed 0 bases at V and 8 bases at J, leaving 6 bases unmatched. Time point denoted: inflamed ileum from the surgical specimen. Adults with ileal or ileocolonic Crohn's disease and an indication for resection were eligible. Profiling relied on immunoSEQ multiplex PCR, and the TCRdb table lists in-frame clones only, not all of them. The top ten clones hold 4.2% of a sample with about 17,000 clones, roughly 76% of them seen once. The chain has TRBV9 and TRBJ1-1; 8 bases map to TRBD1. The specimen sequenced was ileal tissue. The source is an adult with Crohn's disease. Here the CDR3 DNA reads TGTGCCAGCAGCGTAGGGTGGACAGGGAACGAAGCTTTCTTT. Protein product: CASSVGWTGNEAFF.